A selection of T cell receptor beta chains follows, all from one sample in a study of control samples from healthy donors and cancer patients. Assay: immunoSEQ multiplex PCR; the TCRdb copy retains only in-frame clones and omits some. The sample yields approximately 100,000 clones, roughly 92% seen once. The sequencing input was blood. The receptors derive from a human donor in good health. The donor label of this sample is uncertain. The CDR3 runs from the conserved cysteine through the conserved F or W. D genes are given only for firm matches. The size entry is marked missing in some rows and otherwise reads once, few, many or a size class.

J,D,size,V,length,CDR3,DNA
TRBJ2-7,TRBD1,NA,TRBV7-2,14,CASSPGTGGYEQYF,TGTGCCAGCAGCCCCGGGACAGGGGGCTACGAGCAGTACTTC
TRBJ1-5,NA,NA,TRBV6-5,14,CASSPAGRGQPQHF,TGTGCCAGCAGCCCCGCGGGCAGGGGTCAGCCCCAGCATTTT
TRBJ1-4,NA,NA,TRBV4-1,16,CASSQSYRASNEKLFF,TGCGCCAGCAGCCAATCGTACAGGGCGTCTAATGAAAAACTGTTTTTT
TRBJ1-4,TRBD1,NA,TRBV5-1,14,CASRLTGIGEKLFF,TGCGCCAGCAGACTGACAGGGATCGGTGAAAAACTGTTTTTT
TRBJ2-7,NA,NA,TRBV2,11,CASSALWEQYF,TGTGCCAGCAGTGCCCTGTGGGAGCAGTACTTC
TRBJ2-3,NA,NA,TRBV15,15,CATSRGKQYTDTQYF,TGTGCCACCAGCAGAGGTAAACAATACACAGATACGCAGTATTTT
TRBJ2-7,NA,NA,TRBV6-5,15,CASSSRQDIKSEQYF,TGTGCCAGCAGTTCACGGCAGGACATTAAGAGCGAGCAGTACTTC
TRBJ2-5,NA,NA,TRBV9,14,CASSVDSAAETQYF,TGTGCCAGCAGCGTAGATTCGGCCGCCGAGACCCAGTACTTC
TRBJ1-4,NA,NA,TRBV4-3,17,CASSQEVIPGGNEKLFF,TGCGCCAGCAGCCAAGAGGTGATCCCGGGGGGTAATGAAAAACTGTTTTTT
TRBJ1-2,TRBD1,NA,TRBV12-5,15,CASGLGTGGPYGYTF,TGTGCTAGTGGTTTGGGGACAGGGGGGCCCTATGGCTACACCTTC
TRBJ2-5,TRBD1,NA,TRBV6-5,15,CASSSGTGGFGTQYF,TGTGCCAGCAGCTCCGGGACAGGGGGCTTTGGGACCCAGTACTTC
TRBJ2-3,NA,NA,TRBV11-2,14,CASSLGSDTDTQYF,TGTGCCAGCAGCTTAGGGTCGGACACAGATACGCAGTATTTT
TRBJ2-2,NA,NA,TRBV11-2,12,CASRENTGELFF,TGTGCCAGCAGGGAAAACACCGGGGAGCTGTTTTTT
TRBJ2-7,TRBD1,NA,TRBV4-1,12,CASSRQGGEQYF,TGCGCCAGCAGCAGACAGGGGGGCGAGCAGTACTTC
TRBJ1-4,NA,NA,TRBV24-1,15,CATSAGIATNEKLFF,TGTGCCACCAGTGCTGGGATCGCGACTAATGAAAAACTGTTTTTT
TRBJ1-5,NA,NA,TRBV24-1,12,CATSEPQQPQHF,TGTGCCACCAGTGAACCACAACAGCCCCAGCATTTT
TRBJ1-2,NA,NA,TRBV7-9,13,CASSSLAPSGYTF,TGTGCCAGCAGCTCCCTAGCCCCATCCGGCTACACCTTC
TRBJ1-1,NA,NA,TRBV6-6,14,CASSGRPGDTEAFF,TGTGCCAGCAGTGGACGGCCGGGGGATACTGAAGCTTTCTTT
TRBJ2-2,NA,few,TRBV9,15,CASSVSGGPAGELFF,TGTGCCAGCAGCGTCTCGGGGGGCCCGGCCGGGGAGCTGTTTTTT
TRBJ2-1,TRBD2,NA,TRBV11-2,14,CASSLSGGRNEQFF,TGTGCCAGCAGCCTGAGCGGGGGGCGGAATGAGCAGTTCTTC
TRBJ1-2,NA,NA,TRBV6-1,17,CASSEITFQGFGYGYTF,TGTGCCAGCAGCGAAATAACATTTCAGGGTTTTGGATATGGCTACACCTTC
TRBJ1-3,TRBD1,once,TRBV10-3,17,CAISEPGQGSSGNTIYF,TGTGCCATCAGTGAGCCGGGACAGGGATCCTCTGGAAACACCATATATTTT
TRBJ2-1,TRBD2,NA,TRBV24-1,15,CATSGGGAGYNEQFF,TGTGCCACCAGTGGCGGGGGGGCCGGGTACAATGAGCAGTTCTTC
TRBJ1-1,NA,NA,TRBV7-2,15,CASSHWTEGGIEAFF,TGTGCCAGCAGCCATTGGACCGAAGGGGGGATTGAAGCTTTCTTT